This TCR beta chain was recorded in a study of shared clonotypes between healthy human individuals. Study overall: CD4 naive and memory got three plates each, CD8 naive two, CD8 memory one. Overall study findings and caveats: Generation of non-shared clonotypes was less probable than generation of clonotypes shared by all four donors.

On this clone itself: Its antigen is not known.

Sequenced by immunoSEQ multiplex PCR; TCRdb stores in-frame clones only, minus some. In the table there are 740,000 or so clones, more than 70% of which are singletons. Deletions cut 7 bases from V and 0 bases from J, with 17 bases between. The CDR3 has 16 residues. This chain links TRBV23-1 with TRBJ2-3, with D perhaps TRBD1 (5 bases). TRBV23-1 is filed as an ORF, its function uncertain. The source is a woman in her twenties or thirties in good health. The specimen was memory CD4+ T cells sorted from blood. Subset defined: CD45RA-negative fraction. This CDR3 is CASIPTARPSTDTQYF. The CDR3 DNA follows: TGCGCCAGCATACCGACAGCCAGACCAAGCACAGATACGCAGTATTTT.